The 32 T cell receptor beta chains below come from one sample, sequenced in a study of response to subunit inactivated influenza vaccine. TCRdb re-analysed the RT-PCR reads in MiXCR, keeping a single row per CDR3 protein. Of about 540,000 distinct CDR3 sequences in the sample, under 30% were seen once. These data also featured in a second study, about T cells expressing NK-cell markers. That work adds: With UMIs, 5'RACE template switching was used to make TCR beta cDNA.

Sequencing used CD4+ T cells sorted from PBMCs, obtained 11 to 12 days after vaccination. The source of these receptors is a man in his fifties who received an inactivated influenza vaccine.

The CDR3 nucleotides read TGTGCCAGCAGTGAATCCCGACAGGCAACTAATGAAAAACTGTTTTTT. This sequence encodes CASSESRQATNEKLFF. This chain links TRBV25-1 with TRBJ1-4; TRBD1 is a possible D gene (6 bases). Germline CDR1 reads MGHDK; CDR2 reads SYGVNS. V lost 1 base, J lost 0 bases, and 9 bases lay in between. This CDR3 is built from 16 residues.

This clonotype was counted a few times. V gene TRBV29-1 combines with J gene TRBJ2-2; D gene uncertain. CDR1 is SQVTM and CDR2 is ANQGSEA in the germline V gene. The CDR3 is 14 amino acids. V was clipped by 7 bases and J by 1 base, with 13 bases between them. The CDR3 DNA is TGCAGCGCCGGCCGGCAACAGAACACCGGGGAGCTGTTTTTT. Amino acid sequence: CSAGRQQNTGELFF.

This clonotype was seen repeatedly, ten times or more. The chain couples TRBV20-1 to TRBJ1-1, with D hard to call. Germline V gene sequence: CDR1 DFQATT, CDR2 SNEGSKA (reference sequence). V lost 2 bases and J lost 0, with 4 bases in between. The CDR3 length is 12 residues. CDR3 in amino acids: CSARRMNTEAFF. DNA of the CDR3: TGCAGTGCTAGAAGAATGAACACTGAAGCTTTCTTT.

This chain uses TRBV24-1 with TRBJ2-7; 9 bases map to TRBD2. V was clipped by 5 bases and J by 4 bases; unmatched bases: 11. Germline values: CDR1 KGHDR, CDR2 SFDVKD. The CDR3 is 16 residues long. The CDR3 DNA follows: TGTGCCACCAGTGCCCTTGGACCGGGACTAGCATACGAGCAGTACTTC. The encoded protein is CATSALGPGLAYEQYF.

This clonotype was detected many times. The V gene is TRBV5-1, the J gene TRBJ2-2, with D hard to call. The CDR3 extends over 15 amino acids. Germline lookup yields CDR1 SGHRS and CDR2 YFSETQ. V shed 0 bases and J shed 0 bases, with 6 bases lying between them. The chain's CDR3 is CASSLAPANTGELFF. CDR3 coding DNA: TGCGCCAGCAGCTTGGCCCCAGCGAACACCGGGGAGCTGTTTTTT.

V and J are TRBV12-3 or TRBV12-4 and TRBJ2-6; TRBD1 agrees at 9 bases. The ends lost 3 bases at V and 2 bases at J; junction bases unmatched: 2. There are 16 residues in the CDR3. This chain's CDR3 is CASSFRTGAGANVLTF. CDR3 sequence (DNA): TGTGCCAGCAGTTTCAGGACAGGGGCTGGGGCCAACGTCCTGACTTTC.

V gene TRBV10-3 combines with J gene TRBJ2-1; perhaps D is TRBD1 or TRBD2 (5 bases each). V was trimmed by 2 bases and J by 1 base, leaving 12 bases between them. The germline V gene has CDR1 ENHRY and CDR2 SYGVKD. The CDR3 is 16 residues long. The chain's CDR3 is CAISEGGWWSYNEQFF. As DNA, the CDR3 is TGTGCCATCAGTGAGGGGGGATGGTGGTCCTACAATGAGCAGTTCTTC.

This chain joins TRBV12-3 or TRBV12-4 and TRBJ2-5; D possibly corresponds to TRBD2 (6 bases). Deletions cut 10 bases from V and 5 bases from J, with 20 bases between. The CDR3 is 14 residues long. For the CDR3, the DNA is TGTGCCACCAAGGCTGGGACTGCTGTCGAGACCCAGTACTTC. This translates into CATKAGTAVETQYF.

The sample holds a few counts of this clonotype. The chain uses TRBV11-2 and TRBJ2-7, with D perhaps assigned TRBD1 or TRBD2 (5 bases each). The V and J ends lost 0 bases and 9 bases respectively, with 18 bases between them. Per germline, CDR1 SGHAT and CDR2 FQNNGV. This CDR3 has 15 residues. The CDR3 DNA sequence: TGTGCCAGCAGCTTAGAGGGGGTCGGGGCTTCCCTGCAGTACTTC. Residues: CASSLEGVGASLQYF.

The rearrangement joins TRBV20-1 to TRBJ2-5; TRBD2 is a possible D gene (5 bases). Between the trimmed V and J ends, which lost 0 bases and 7 bases, there was a span of 18 bases. The CDR3 runs to 15 residues. Germline V lookup: CDR1 DFQATT, CDR2 SNEGSKA (reference sequence). CDR3 amino acids: CSARDPLRGVPTQYF. The CDR3 nucleotides are TGCAGTGCTAGAGATCCCCTTCGGGGAGTCCCGACCCAGTACTTC.

V gene TRBV18 combines with J gene TRBJ1-2, with no clear D. V was cut by 3 bases and J by 3 bases, with 14 bases left in between. The CDR3 consists of 15 residues. Germline V gene sequence: CDR1 KGHSH, CDR2 LQKENI. DNA of the CDR3: TGTGCCAGCTCACCGGGAACGCCGCGGGACTATGGCTACACCTTC. It specifies CASSPGTPRDYGYTF.

The chain uses TRBV20-1 and TRBJ2-3; D uncertain. The CDR3 is 11 residues long. From germline, CDR1 is DFQATT and CDR2 SNEGSKA (reference sequence). The V end lost 7 bases, the J end lost 4 bases, and 9 bases lay between the germline ends. CDR3 region: CSGLWADTQYF. The CDR3 coding sequence is TGCAGTGGTCTATGGGCAGATACGCAGTATTTT.

This chain links TRBV5-1 with TRBJ2-2; 9 bases line up with TRBD2. Germline CDR1 and CDR2: SGHRS and YFSETQ. The junction had 10 bases not matched to a gene; V was cut back by 4 bases and J by 0 bases. The CDR3 is made up of 18 amino acids. The CDR3 region has the DNA TGCGCCAGCAGCGGGAGCCTGATAGCGGGGGCGAACACCGGGGAGCTGTTTTTT. This gives the protein CASSGSLIAGANTGELFF.

The chain carries TRBV5-1 and TRBJ1-2; D not resolved. Deletions cut 1 base from V and 8 bases from J, with 12 bases between. The CDR3 covers 13 residues. Germline CDR1 is SGHRS and CDR2 is YFSETQ. CDR3 DNA: TGCGCCAGCAGCTTGTTGGCAAGCGGGGGCTACACCTTC. Protein product: CASSLLASGGYTF.

There are a few counts of this clonotype. The J gene is TRBJ1-5, the V gene TRBV12-3 or TRBV12-4; D is uncertain. The CDR3 is 16 residues long. The V end lost 7 bases, the J end lost 8 bases, and 24 bases lay between the germline ends. CDR3 sequence: CASTTLDLTIGEPQHF. CDR3 in DNA: TGTGCCAGCACTACCTTGGACCTTACGATTGGAGAGCCCCAGCATTTT.

This clonotype showed up many times. This sequence joins TRBV20-1 and TRBJ2-7; no reliable D call. V lost 6 bases to trimming and J lost 5 bases, with 11 bases between them. Germline CDR1 reads DFQATT; CDR2 reads SNEGSKA (reference sequence). The length of the CDR3 is 11 residues. The CDR3 coding sequence is TGCAGTGCCCAGATAGTCCACGAGCAGTACTTC. Residues: CSAQIVHEQYF.

This clonotype has more than one count but fewer than ten. The chain employs TRBV18 and TRBJ2-1, with D uncertain. This CDR3 contains 15 residues. The V end was cut by 3 bases, the J end by 0 bases, with 9 bases between. From germline, CDR1 is KGHSH and CDR2 LQKENI. The CDR3 coding sequence is TGTGCCAGCTCACCTATCAGAGACTCCTACAATGAGCAGTTCTTC. Translating it yields CASSPIRDSYNEQFF.

This chain uses TRBV14 with TRBJ2-1, with TRBD2 as a possible D gene (5 bases). CDR3 length: 14 residues. The germline V and J ends were trimmed by 1 base and 9 bases, with 13 bases remaining between them. Germline CDR1 is SGHDN and CDR2 is FVKESK. The CDR3 is CASSQAAELTEQFF. The CDR3 nucleotides are TGTGCCAGCAGCCAAGCAGCGGAGCTCACTGAGCAGTTCTTC.

This clonotype was observed a handful of times. V is TRBV4-3 and J is TRBJ1-2; 7 bases map to TRBD1. The CDR3 covers 15 residues. Per the germline V gene, CDR1 is LGHNA and CDR2 is YSLEER. The V and J ends lost 2 bases and 1 base, in that order; junction bases with no gene match: 4. The CDR3 is CASSQQQGINYGYTF. The CDR3 DNA sequence: TGCGCCAGCAGCCAACAACAGGGGATTAACTATGGCTACACCTTC.

The chain is built from TRBV10-3 and TRBJ1-1, with D possibly matching TRBD1 (5 bases). This CDR3 comprises 13 residues. Germline V gene data show CDR1 as ENHRY and CDR2 as SYGVKD. V was cut by 6 bases and J by 2 bases, with 10 bases left in between. For the CDR3, the DNA is TGTGCCATCAGGACCACAGGAAACACTGAAGCTTTCTTT. Its translation is CAIRTTGNTEAFF.

This clonotype occurred a few times. The genes are TRBV7-6 and TRBJ2-4, with 8 bases fitting TRBD1. Germline V CDR1 and CDR2: SGHVS, FNYEAQ. The CDR3 covers 15 residues. Trimming cost V 5 bases and J 7 bases; bases outside gene matches: 10. This chain's CDR3 is CASSRTGTGGNIQYF. In nucleotides, the CDR3 is TGTGCCAGCAGCAGAACCGGGACAGGAGGCAACATTCAGTACTTC.

Comments on this clonotype: With a far larger clone one base away, a read error is the likely cause. The chain has TRBV12-3 or TRBV12-4 and TRBJ1-1; possible D gene TRBD1, 5 bases. The CDR3 is 14 amino acids. This chain's CDR3 is CASTLGQGNTEAFF. In DNA, the CDR3 is TGTGCCAGCACTTTAGGGCAGGGGAACACTGAAGCTTTCTTT.

In this sample, this clonotype turned up a few times. The chain carries TRBV5-5 and TRBJ2-7, with D unresolved. CDR1 and CDR2 (germline): SGHKS, YYEKEE (reference sequence). V lost 1 base and J lost 3, with 11 bases in between. This CDR3 has 14 amino acids. Written as DNA, the CDR3 is TGTGCCAGCAGCTTGCGGCGGTCGAACTACGAGCAGTACTTC. Its translation is CASSLRRSNYEQYF.

This chain uses TRBV10-3 with TRBJ1-6; D remains ambiguous. This CDR3 has 13 residues. Germline lookup yields CDR1 ENHRY and CDR2 SYGVKD. Trimming took off 3 bases at V and 9 bases at J, with 9 bases between the two ends. CDR3 in amino acids: CAISELGVSPLHF. CDR3 nucleotides: TGTGCCATCAGTGAACTCGGGGTTTCACCCCTCCACTTT.

There are many counts of this clonotype. The CDR3 nucleotides are TGTGCCAGCAGGGAATCTTTGCGCCCAGGGAGCAATCAGCCCCAGCATTTT. Translation: CASRESLRPGSNQPQHF. The V call is TRBV6-2 or TRBV6-3, the J call TRBJ1-5; D possibly corresponds to TRBD1 (5 bases). Per germline, CDR1 MNHEY and CDR2 SVGEGT. CDR3 size: 17 residues. Trimming removed 6 bases from V and 1 base from J, with 19 bases in between.

The chain has TRBV12-3 or TRBV12-4 and TRBJ2-7, with 7 bases fitting TRBD1. J lost 12 bases, V lost 5 bases, and 10 bases had no gene match. The CDR3 totals 12 residues. CDR3 nucleotide sequence: TGTGCCAGCAGTCGGGACAGTCAAAAACCGTACTTC. This translates into CASSRDSQKPYF.

The chain couples TRBV6-2 or TRBV6-3 to TRBJ2-7, with D perhaps matching TRBD1 or TRBD2 (5 bases each). Germline lookup yields CDR1 MNHEY and CDR2 SVGEGT. The V end was cut by 3 bases, the J end by 1 base, with 13 bases between. CDR3 length equals 15 residues. The CDR3 region has the DNA TGTGCCAGCAGTTATTTGAGGGGTATTTCCTACGAGCAGTACTTC. It translates to CASSYLRGISYEQYF.

This clonotype was observed a few times. The J gene is TRBJ1-2, the V gene TRBV5-1, with a tentative D call TRBD1 (6 bases). There are 16 residues in the CDR3. Germline CDR1 reads SGHRS; CDR2 reads YFSETQ. Between the trimmed V and J ends, which lost 6 bases and 0 bases, there was a span of 18 bases. This chain's CDR3 is CASTQPGQTSNYGYTF. The CDR3 DNA reads as TGCGCCAGCACCCAACCCGGACAGACGTCTAACTATGGCTACACCTTC.

V usage is TRBV12-3 or TRBV12-4 and J usage is TRBJ2-3, with 7 bases lining up with TRBD2. The length of the CDR3 is 16 residues. Unmatched junction bases numbered 8, after V lost 2 bases and J lost 3 bases. CDR3 sequence: CASSLRAGGRTDTQYF. The CDR3 nucleotides are TGTGCCAGCAGTTTAAGGGCGGGCGGGAGAACAGATACGCAGTATTTT.

This clonotype was picked up a small number of times. CDR3 nucleotide sequence: TGCGCCAGCAGCCAAGGCCCCCCCAGCGGGGGCGACTTAGCCAAAAACATTCAGTACTTC. Amino acids: CASSQGPPSGGDLAKNIQYF. The chain links TRBV4-3 to TRBJ2-4; TRBD2 agrees at 8 bases. This CDR3 has 20 amino acids. The germline V gene encodes CDR1 LGHNA and CDR2 YSLEER. The V gene end was trimmed by 1 base and the J gene end by 0 bases; junction bases not matched to a gene: 14.

The table lists this clonotype with a few counts. V and J are TRBV7-9 and TRBJ2-3; D is unresolved. This CDR3 is built from 14 residues. The germline CDR1 and CDR2 sequences are SEHNR and FQNEAQ (reference sequence). V dropped 5 bases and J dropped 2 bases, with 11 bases sitting between them. The CDR3 DNA sequence: TGTGCCAGCAGCCCCCTAGGCCACACAGATACGCAGTATTTT. Protein: CASSPLGHTDTQYF.

V gene TRBV5-4 combines with J gene TRBJ2-4; D is unclear. The CDR3 is 15 amino acids. Trimming removed 7 bases from V and 4 bases from J, with 18 bases in between. The germline gives CDR1 SGHNT, CDR2 YYREEE (reference sequence). This CDR3 is CASSKYTDTKNIQYF. CDR3 bases: TGTGCCAGCTCCAAATACACCGATACTAAAAACATTCAGTACTTC.